This TCR beta chain is drawn from a study of cytomegalovirus exposure and HLA in healthy donors. Study-wide points: Clonal expansion was found to be greater in HLA-associated TCR beta chains than in equally common others in a later analysis. Later analysis suggested most CMV-associated TCR beta chains were HLA-restricted. Donors belonging to an Asian-associated ancestry cluster reportedly showed fewer N-insertions in productive TCRs than the approximately 670-donor mean, according to what a later analysis found.

The PCR contained 60 Vbeta and 13 Jbeta primers. TCRdb keeps only in-frame clones here, not all; method: immunoSEQ multiplex PCR. The table has 54,000 or so clones, about 71% seen once. A remark on this clone: The antigen is undetermined.

V lost 1 base and J lost 12, with 10 bases in between. The CDR3 extends over 12 amino acids. Germline loops: CDR1 SGHVS, CDR2 FQNEAQ. The J gene is TRBJ1-3, the V gene TRBV7-8; tentative D call: TRBD1 (5 bases). This clonotype was obtained from a woman between 55 and 75 years old in good health and CMV-seropositive. The sample comprised PBMCs. CDR3 sequence: CASSLVTGGIYF. CDR3 DNA: TGTGCCAGCAGCTTAGTAACAGGTGGCATATATTTT.